This T cell receptor beta chain is from a study of cytomegalovirus exposure and HLA in healthy donors. Overall study results and limits: Previously analyzed data showed that most TCR beta V segments were productive at a frequency of about 87% or about 30%.

This clone was observed a few times. Its antigen is as yet unknown. PCR amplification relied on 60 Vbeta primers (plus 13 Jbeta primers). Method: immunoSEQ multiplex PCR; TCRdb's copy keeps in-frame clones and lacks some. The table records about 160,000 clones, about 72% of them present only once. Germline V CDR1 and CDR2: MNHEY, SMNVEV (reference sequence). The ends lost 5 bases at V and 5 bases at J; junction bases unmatched: 5. This CDR3 region has 14 residues. This rearrangement joins TRBV27 to TRBJ2-5, with TRBD1 matching over 10 bases. This receptor was obtained from a man aged 50 to 60 in good health and CMV-seropositive. Sequencing was done on a sample of PBMCs. The DNA for the CDR3 is TGTGCCAGCAGTCCGACAGGGGGCTGGGAGACCCAGTACTTC. This sequence encodes CASSPTGGWETQYF.